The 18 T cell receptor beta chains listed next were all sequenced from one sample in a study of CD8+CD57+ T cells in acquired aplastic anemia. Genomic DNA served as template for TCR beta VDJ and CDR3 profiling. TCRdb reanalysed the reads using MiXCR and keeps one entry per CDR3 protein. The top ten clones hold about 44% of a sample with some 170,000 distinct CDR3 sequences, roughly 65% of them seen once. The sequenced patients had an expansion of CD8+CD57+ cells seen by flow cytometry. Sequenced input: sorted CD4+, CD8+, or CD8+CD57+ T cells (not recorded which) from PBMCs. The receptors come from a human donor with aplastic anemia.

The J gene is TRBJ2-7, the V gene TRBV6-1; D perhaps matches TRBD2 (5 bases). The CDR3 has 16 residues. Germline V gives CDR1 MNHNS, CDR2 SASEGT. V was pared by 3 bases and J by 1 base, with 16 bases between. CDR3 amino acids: CASSDPLGRGSYEQYF. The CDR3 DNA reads TGTGCCAGCAGTGATCCTTTGGGCCGAGGGTCCTACGAGCAGTACTTC.

The CDR3 loop is CASRHRGGAPNTGELFF. In nucleotides, the CDR3 is TGTGCCAGCAGACATCGAGGGGGCGCTCCCAACACCGGGGAGCTGTTTTTT. V usage is TRBV7-9 and J usage is TRBJ2-2; 7 bases agree with TRBD1. CDR1 and CDR2 from the germline V gene are SEHNR and FQNEAQ (reference sequence). After removal of 6 bases from V and 2 bases from J, the junction contained 12 bases not matched to a gene. The CDR3 has 17 residues.

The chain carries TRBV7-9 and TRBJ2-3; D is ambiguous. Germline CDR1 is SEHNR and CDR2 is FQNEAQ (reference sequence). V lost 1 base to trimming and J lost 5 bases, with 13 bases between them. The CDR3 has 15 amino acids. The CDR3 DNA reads TGTGCCAGCAGCTTAGGTGTGACCTCGGTAGATACGCAGTATTTT. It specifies CASSLGVTSVDTQYF. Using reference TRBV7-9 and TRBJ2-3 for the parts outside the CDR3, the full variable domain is DTGVSQNPRHKITKRGQNVTFRCDPISEHNRLYWYRQTLGQGPEFLTYFQNEAQLEKSRLLSDRFSAERPKGSFSTLEIQRTEQGDSAMYLCASSLGVTSVDTQYFGPGTRLTVL.

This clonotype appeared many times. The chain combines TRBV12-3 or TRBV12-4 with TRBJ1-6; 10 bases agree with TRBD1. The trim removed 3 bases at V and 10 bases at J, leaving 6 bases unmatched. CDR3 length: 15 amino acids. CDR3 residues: CASSLGQGFRSPLHF. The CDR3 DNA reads TGTGCCAGCAGTTTGGGACAGGGGTTTCGGTCACCCCTCCACTTT.

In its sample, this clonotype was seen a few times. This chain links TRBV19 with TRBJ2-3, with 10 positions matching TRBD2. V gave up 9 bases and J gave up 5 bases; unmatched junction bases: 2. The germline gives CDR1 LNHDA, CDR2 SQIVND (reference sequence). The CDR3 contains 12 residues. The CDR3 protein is CASRLAGDTQYF. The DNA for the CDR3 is TGTGCCAGCAGACTAGCGGGAGATACGCAGTATTTT.

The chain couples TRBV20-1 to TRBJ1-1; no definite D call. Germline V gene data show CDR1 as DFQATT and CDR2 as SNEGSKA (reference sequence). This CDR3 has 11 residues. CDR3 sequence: CSVPGGTEAFF. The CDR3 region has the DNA TGCAGCGTTCCGGGTGGCACTGAAGCTTTCTTT.

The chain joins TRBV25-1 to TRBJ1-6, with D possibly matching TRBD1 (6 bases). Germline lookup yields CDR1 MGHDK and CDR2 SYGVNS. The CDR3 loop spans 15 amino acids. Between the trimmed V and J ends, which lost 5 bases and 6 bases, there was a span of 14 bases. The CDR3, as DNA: TGTGCCAGCAGTACTCTAACACAGGGTAATTCACCCCTCCACTTT. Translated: CASSTLTQGNSPLHF.

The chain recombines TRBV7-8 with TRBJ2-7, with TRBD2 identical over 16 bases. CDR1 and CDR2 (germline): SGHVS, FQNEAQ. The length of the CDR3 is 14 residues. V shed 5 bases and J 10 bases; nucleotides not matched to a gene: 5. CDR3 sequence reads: CASSTGTSGGAQYF. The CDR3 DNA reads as TGTGCCAGCAGCACAGGGACTAGCGGGGGGGCCCAGTACTTC. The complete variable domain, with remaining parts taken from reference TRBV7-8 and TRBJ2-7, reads GAGVSQSPRYKVAKRGQDVALRCDPISGHVSLFWYQQALGQGPEFLTYFQNEAQLDKSGLPSDRFFAERPEGSVSTLKIQRTQQEDSAVYLCASSTGTSGGAQYFGPGTRLTVT.

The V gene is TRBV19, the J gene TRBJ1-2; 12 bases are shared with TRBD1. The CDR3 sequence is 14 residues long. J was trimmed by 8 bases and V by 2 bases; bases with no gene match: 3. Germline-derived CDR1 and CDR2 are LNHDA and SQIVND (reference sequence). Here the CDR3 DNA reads TGTGCCAGTAGTATAAGGGACAGGGGGCAAGGCTACACCTTC. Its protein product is CASSIRDRGQGYTF.

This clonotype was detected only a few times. The CDR3 loop reads CASSPRGTTANEQFF. CDR3 nucleotide sequence: TGTGCCAGCAGCCCACGCGGGACTACCGCCAATGAGCAGTTCTTC. The J gene is TRBJ2-1, the V gene TRBV7-2, with 7 bases that match TRBD2. The CDR3 extends over 15 amino acids. V gave up 5 bases and J gave up 6 bases; unmatched junction bases: 10. CDR1 SGHTA and CDR2 FQGNSA come from the germline V gene.

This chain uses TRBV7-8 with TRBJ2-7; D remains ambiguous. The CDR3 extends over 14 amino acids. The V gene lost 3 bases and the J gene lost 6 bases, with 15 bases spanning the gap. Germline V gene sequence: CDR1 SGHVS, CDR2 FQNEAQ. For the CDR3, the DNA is TGTGCCAGCAGCTTTCAGGAGAGGAAGGGCGAGCAGTACTTC. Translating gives CASSFQERKGEQYF.

In DNA form, the CDR3 reads TGTGCCAGCAGCATCTCAACGGAAGCTTTCTTT. Translation gives CASSISTEAFF. The genes are TRBV7-9 and TRBJ1-1; no reliable D call. V shed 5 bases and J shed 8 bases, with 9 bases lying between them. This CDR3 region has 11 residues. The germline gives CDR1 SEHNR, CDR2 FQNEAQ (reference sequence).

CDR3 in amino acids: CSVVMGADEQFF. As DNA, the CDR3 is TGCAGCGTTGTTATGGGGGCCGATGAGCAGTTCTTC. V gene TRBV29-1 combines with J gene TRBJ2-1; tentatively, D is TRBD1 (6 bases). The V gene's germline CDR1 is SQVTM and CDR2 ANQGSEA. V was pared by 4 bases and J by 8 bases, with 12 bases between. CDR3 length equals 12 residues.

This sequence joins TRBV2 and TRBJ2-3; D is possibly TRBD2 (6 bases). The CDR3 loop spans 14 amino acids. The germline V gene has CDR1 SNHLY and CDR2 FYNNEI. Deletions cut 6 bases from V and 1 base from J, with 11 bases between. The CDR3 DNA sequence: TGTGCCAGCAGCGGGGCTAGCGGCACAGATACGCAGTATTTT. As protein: CASSGASGTDTQYF.

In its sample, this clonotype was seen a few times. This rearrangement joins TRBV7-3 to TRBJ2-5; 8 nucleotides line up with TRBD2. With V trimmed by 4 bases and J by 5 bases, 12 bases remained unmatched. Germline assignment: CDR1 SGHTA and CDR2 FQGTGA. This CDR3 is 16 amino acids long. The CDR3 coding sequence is TGTGCCAGCAGCTGGCCTAGCCGGGAGGGAGGGGAGACCCAGTACTTC. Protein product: CASSWPSREGGETQYF.

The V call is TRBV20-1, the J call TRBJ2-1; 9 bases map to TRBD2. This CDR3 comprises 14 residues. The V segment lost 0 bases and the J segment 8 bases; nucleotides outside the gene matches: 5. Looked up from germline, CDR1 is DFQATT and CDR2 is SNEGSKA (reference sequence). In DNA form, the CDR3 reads TGCAGTGCTAGAGATCCTAGCGGGGCGGATGAGCAGTTCTTC. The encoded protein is CSARDPSGADEQFF.

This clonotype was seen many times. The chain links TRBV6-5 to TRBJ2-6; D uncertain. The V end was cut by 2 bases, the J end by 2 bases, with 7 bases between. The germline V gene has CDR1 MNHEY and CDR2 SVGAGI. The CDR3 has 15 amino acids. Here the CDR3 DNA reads TGTGCCAGCAGTTACATGTCTACTGGGGCCAACGTCCTGACTTTC. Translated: CASSYMSTGANVLTF.

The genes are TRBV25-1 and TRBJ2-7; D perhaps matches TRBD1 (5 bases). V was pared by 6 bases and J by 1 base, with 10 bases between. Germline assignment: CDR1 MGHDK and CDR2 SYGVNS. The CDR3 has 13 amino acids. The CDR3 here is CASSARTSYEQYF. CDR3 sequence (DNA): TGTGCCAGCAGCGCCCGGACATCCTACGAGCAGTACTTC.